One T cell receptor beta chain is described in this entry. Cohort placement rested on clinical history that participants reported themselves. This record belongs to a study of blood T cell repertoires in COVID-19. The table came from immunoSEQ multiplex PCR; TCRdb's copy has only in-frame clones and leaves some out. The repertoire has 380,000 or so clones, 87% of them found once; the top ten carry approximately 1.2%. The sample comprised PBMCs or T cells enriched from blood (not recorded which). The sequence was obtained from a man aged 25 to 40 who had recovered from COVID-19.

The CDR3 sequence: CAWTRGVIPYNSPLHF. DNA of the CDR3: TGTGCCTGGACCCGGGGGGTGATTCCCTATAATTCACCCCTCCACTTT. This sequence joins TRBV30 and TRBJ1-6, with TRBD1 as a possible D gene (5 bases). Trimming left V 4 bases short and J 2 bases short, with 15 bases between. The CDR3 covers 16 residues. Germline V gene lookup returns CDR1 GTSNPN and CDR2 SVGIG (reference sequence).